This T cell receptor (beta chain) was sequenced in a study of shared clonotypes between healthy human individuals. Study-wide results and caveats: What limited the represented genetic and exposure-history diversity was the small number of donors. In general, naive subsets displayed greater estimated richness than memory subsets did. A few donors showed sharing of around 5% of naive CD4 clonotypes.

This CDR3 is 14 amino acids long. Germline CDR1 SGHVT, CDR2 SQSDAQ. Losses at the gene ends were 5 bases for V and 6 bases for J; bases not matched to a gene: 7. Donors were healthy HIV-negative adults without recently reported acute infections or vaccinations. Sequenced by immunoSEQ multiplex PCR; TCRdb stores in-frame clones only, minus some. Of about 79,000 clones listed, around 57% are singletons. As to this clone: Its antigen remains unidentified.

The rearrangement uses TRBV7-4 and TRBJ2-1, with 7 bases aligning to TRBD2. This clonotype originated in a young man in good health. Specimen: memory CD8+ T cells sorted from blood. Subset described: CD45RO+ cells pooled with CCR7-negative TemRA cells. In DNA form, the CDR3 reads TGTGCCAGCAGCGCCGGGGTAGCGGGCAATGAGCAGTTCTTC. Its translation: CASSAGVAGNEQFF.